The 22 T cell receptor beta chains given below trace back to one sample, sequenced in a study of T cells after posttransplantation cyclophosphamide. Sequencing was performed with immunoSEQ multiplex PCR; in TCRdb, only in-frame clones are kept and a portion is missing. The repertoire consists of about 20,000 clones, with approximately 97% occurring once and the leading ten covering about 0.13%. The naive gate required viable CD3+CD4+ or CD3+CD8+ cells with CCR7+CD45RA+CD45RO-CD95-CD27+CD28+ phenotype. The material sequenced was naive CD4+ T cells sorted from PBMCs. The receptor source for this set is a man aged 45 to 65 in good health, CMV-negative, and a related stem cell transplant donor.

The V call is TRBV6-6, the J call TRBJ1-6; D gene uncertain. Germline CDR1 MNHNY, CDR2 SVGAGI (reference sequence). The CDR3 is 14 amino acids. The V end lost 2 bases, the J end lost 8 bases, and 10 bases lay between the germline ends. The chain's CDR3 is CASSYAVGDSPLHF. CDR3 bases: TGTGCCAGCAGTTACGCTGTCGGGGATTCACCCCTCCACTTT.

V and J are TRBV5-1 and TRBJ2-1; TRBD2 is a possible D gene (5 bases). The V end was cut by 5 bases, the J end by 8 bases, with 17 bases between. Germline CDR1 is SGHRS and CDR2 is YFSETQ. This CDR3 contains 14 residues. In DNA form, the CDR3 reads TGCGCCAGCAGGCCTACTAGTGCCGGCGATGAGCAGTTCTTC. It is translated as CASRPTSAGDEQFF.

The J gene is TRBJ1-2, the V gene TRBV12-5; TRBD1 matches 9 bases. Looked up from germline, CDR1 is LGHNT and CDR2 is FRNRAP. The CDR3 has 18 residues. The junction had 12 bases not matched to a gene; V was cut back by 1 base and J by 3 bases. The CDR3, as DNA: TGTGCTAGTGGTTTGGCCCCTAGCTCGACAGGGGGTGACTATGGCTACACCTTC. It translates to CASGLAPSSTGGDYGYTF.

The chain employs TRBV27 and TRBJ1-5; maybe TRBD1 (5 bases). The CDR3 has 16 residues. The V end lost 0 bases, the J end lost 1 base, and 10 bases lay between the germline ends. Germline-derived CDR1 and CDR2 are MNHEY and SMNVEV (reference sequence). CDR3 DNA sequence: TGTGCCAGCAGTTTATCAGGGGCGTGGAGCAATCAGCCCCAGCATTTT. As protein: CASSLSGAWSNQPQHF.

V usage is TRBV5-1 and J usage is TRBJ2-5, with 8 positions matching TRBD1. Germline V gene lookup returns CDR1 SGHRS and CDR2 YFSETQ. The CDR3 is made up of 17 amino acids. The trim removed 0 bases at V and 1 base at J, leaving 8 bases unmatched. CDR3 bases: TGCGCCAGCAGCTTGGCAATCAGGGGGCAACTCCAAGAGACCCAGTACTTC. It encodes CASSLAIRGQLQETQYF.

This clone was found once. CDR3 sequence reads: CATGTALSGNTIYF. For the CDR3, the DNA is TGTGCCACCGGGACAGCACTATCTGGAAACACCATATATTTT. V usage is TRBV5-5 and J usage is TRBJ1-3; 7 bases line up with TRBD1. This CDR3 region has 14 residues. V lost 9 bases to trimming and J lost 1 base; unmatched junction nucleotides: 7. The germline CDR1 and CDR2 sequences are SGHKS and YYEKEE (reference sequence).

The V call is TRBV7-2, the J call TRBJ2-7, with D possibly TRBD1 on 6 matching bases. The germline gives CDR1 SGHTA, CDR2 FQGNSA. The CDR3 consists of 13 residues. Trimming cost V 5 bases and J 6 bases, with 14 bases left between them. This CDR3 reads CASSPQGLSEQYF. CDR3 sequence (DNA): TGTGCCAGCAGCCCGCAGGGGTTGTCCGAGCAGTACTTC. Variable domain in full (rest from reference TRBV7-2 and TRBJ2-7): GAGVSQSPSNKVTEKGKDVELRCDPISGHTALYWYRQSLGQGLEFLIYFQGNSAPDKSGLPSDRFSAERTGGSVSTLTIQRTQQEDSAVYLCASSPQGLSEQYFGPGTRLTVT.

The chain's CDR3 is CASSEGGRIAGANVLTF. The DNA for the CDR3 is TGTGCCAGCAGCGAGGGGGGGCGAATAGCTGGGGCCAACGTCCTGACTTTC. V is TRBV9 and J is TRBJ2-6, with D perhaps TRBD2 (7 bases). Trimming removed 3 bases at V and 2 bases at J, with 15 bases between. The CDR3 runs 17 residues. Germline loops: CDR1 SGDLS, CDR2 YYNGEE. Variable domain in full (rest from reference TRBV9 and TRBJ2-6): DSGVTQTPKHLITATGQRVTLRCSPRSGDLSVYWYQQSLDQGLQFLIQYYNGEERAKGNILERFSAQQFPDLHSELNLSSLELGDSALYFCASSEGGRIAGANVLTFGAGSRLTVL.

Only one count was recorded for this clone. The rearrangement joins TRBV11-3 to TRBJ2-7, with 10 positions matching TRBD1. The CDR3 length is 15 residues. V gave up 5 bases and J gave up 0 bases; unmatched junction bases: 4. The V gene's germline CDR1 is SGHNT and CDR2 YENEEA. CDR3 DNA sequence: TGTGCCAGCAGCCCAGGACAGGGGGGCTCCTACGAGCAGTACTTC. This gives the protein CASSPGQGGSYEQYF.

The rearrangement links TRBV30 to TRBJ1-2, with a tentative D call TRBD1 (6 bases). V dropped 5 bases and J dropped 4 bases, with 11 bases sitting between them. The germline V gene has CDR1 GTSNPN and CDR2 SVGIG (reference sequence). The CDR3 runs 12 residues. As DNA, the CDR3 is TGTGCCTGGGGTACAGGGAGCTATGGCTACACCTTC. Protein product: CAWGTGSYGYTF.

The J gene is TRBJ2-6, the V gene TRBV19; TRBD1 is a possible D gene (6 bases). Trimming took 6 bases from V and 2 from J, leaving 11 bases between them. Germline-derived CDR1 and CDR2 are LNHDA and SQIVND (reference sequence). This CDR3 comprises 15 residues. The CDR3 region has the DNA TGTGCCAGTAGCACCCCAGGGGCTGGGGCCAACGTCCTGACTTTC. Protein sequence: CASSTPGAGANVLTF.

The chain carries TRBV7-2 and TRBJ2-5, with D maybe TRBD1 (6 bases). CDR3 length: 13 residues. Germline-derived CDR1 and CDR2 are SGHTA and FQGNSA. V shed 5 bases and J shed 4 bases, with 11 bases lying between them. The DNA for the CDR3 is TGTGCCAGCAGCCCTGGGGGCGGAGAGACCCAGTACTTC. Translation: CASSPGGGETQYF. The full variable domain, in which reference TRBV7-2 and TRBJ2-5 provide the parts outside the CDR3, is GAGVSQSPSNKVTEKGKDVELRCDPISGHTALYWYRQSLGQGLEFLIYFQGNSAPDKSGLPSDRFSAERTGGSVSTLTIQRTQQEDSAVYLCASSPGGGETQYFGPGTRLLVL.

The chain joins TRBV6-5 to TRBJ2-7; TRBD2 matches 9 bases. The CDR3 consists of 13 residues. The V gene's germline CDR1 is MNHEY and CDR2 SVGAGI. V shed 5 bases, J shed 3 bases, and the junction held 2 bases outside the gene matches. Here the CDR3 DNA reads TGTGCCAGCAGTAATAGCGGGAGCTACGAGCAGTACTTC. Translation gives CASSNSGSYEQYF.

V and J are TRBV7-8 and TRBJ1-4; 7 nucleotides match TRBD1. V lost 3 bases, J lost 5 bases, and 6 bases stayed unmatched. Germline CDR1 SGHVS, CDR2 FQNEAQ. The length of the CDR3 is 15 residues. CDR3 sequence (DNA): TGTGCCAGCAGCTTGACCGGGACAGCCAATGAAAAACTGTTTTTT. Protein product: CASSLTGTANEKLFF.

The chain employs TRBV9 and TRBJ2-5, with 7 nucleotides matching TRBD1. The CDR3 loop spans 14 amino acids. CDR1 is SGDLS and CDR2 is YYNGEE in the germline V gene. Losses at the gene ends were 0 bases for V and 2 bases for J; bases not matched to a gene: 1. The CDR3 bases are TGTGCCAGCAGCGTAGGGACAGGTCAAGAGACCCAGTACTTC. This gives the protein CASSVGTGQETQYF. The whole variable domain, remainder taken from reference TRBV9 and TRBJ2-5, is DSGVTQTPKHLITATGQRVTLRCSPRSGDLSVYWYQQSLDQGLQFLIQYYNGEERAKGNILERFSAQQFPDLHSELNLSSLELGDSALYFCASSVGTGQETQYFGPGTRLLVL.

This chain connects TRBV2 to TRBJ2-6, with 7 bases aligning to TRBD1. This CDR3 has 15 amino acids. CDR1 is SNHLY, CDR2 FYNNEI, per germline. The V gene end was trimmed by 5 bases and the J gene end by 2 bases; junction bases not matched to a gene: 3. CDR3 bases: TGTGCCAGCAGTCCCGACAGGGCTGGGGCCAACGTCCTGACTTTC. Its translation: CASSPDRAGANVLTF.

For this clone: At one end, the junction sequence differs from germline, possibly due to a read error. The V and J genes are TRBV11-3 and TRBJ2-7, with D maybe TRBD2 (6 bases). Germline CDR1 SGHNT, CDR2 YENEEA. This CDR3 is built from 13 residues. The CDR3 protein is CATSHGTYGEQYF. The CDR3 region has the DNA TGTGCCACCAGCCACGGGACTTATGGCGAGCAGTACTTC. Looking up the rest from reference TRBV11-3 and TRBJ2-7 gives the full variable domain: EAGVVQSPRYKIIEKKQPVAFWCNPISGHNTLYWYLQNLGQGPELLIRYENEEAVDDSQLPKDRFSAERLKGVDSTLKIQPAELGDSAVYLCATSHGTYGEQYFGPGTRLTVT.

V usage is TRBV18 and J usage is TRBJ1-2, with a weak D call TRBD1 (5 bases). V lost 4 bases to trimming and J lost 4 bases, with 22 bases between them. Germline CDR1 is KGHSH and CDR2 is LQKENI. The length of the CDR3 is 17 residues. CDR3 in amino acids: CASSLSGGMVSSYGYTF. In DNA, the CDR3 is TGTGCCAGCTCACTATCGGGGGGGATGGTTTCCTCCTATGGCTACACCTTC.

The genes are TRBV10-1 and TRBJ1-2; D ambiguous. V lost 1 base to trimming and J lost 4 bases, with 10 bases between them. The CDR3 runs 14 residues. Germline CDR1 is WNHNN and CDR2 is SYGVQD (reference sequence). The CDR3 nucleotides read TGCGCCAGCAGTGAGTTTCCGGGAGCCTATGGCTACACCTTC. Its protein product is CASSEFPGAYGYTF.

The V call is TRBV6-5, the J call TRBJ1-1; no clear D gene. The CDR3 consists of 11 residues. The ends were cut back, 10 bases at V and 4 bases at J, with 10 bases in the middle. Germline values: CDR1 MNHEY, CDR2 SVGAGI. The CDR3 protein is CATQTGTEAFF. CDR3 sequence (DNA): TGTGCCACGCAGACGGGCACTGAAGCTTTCTTT.

The V gene is TRBV9, the J gene TRBJ2-1, with unresolved D. Between the trimmed V and J ends, which lost 4 bases and 0 bases, there was a span of 5 bases. The CDR3 length is 13 residues. The germline gives CDR1 SGDLS, CDR2 YYNGEE. This CDR3 is CASSSYSYNEQFF. In nucleotides, the CDR3 is TGTGCCAGCAGCTCCTACTCCTACAATGAGCAGTTCTTC.

The J gene is TRBJ1-2, the V gene TRBV9; no reliable D call. The CDR3 extends over 16 amino acids. Germline V lookup: CDR1 SGDLS, CDR2 YYNGEE. V was trimmed by 0 bases and J by 4 bases, leaving 16 bases between them. The CDR3 DNA follows: TGTGCCAGCAGCGTAGCCCCATGGGCCCAGAGCTATGGCTACACCTTC. Residues: CASSVAPWAQSYGYTF.